This T cell receptor beta chain was documented in a study of blood T cell repertoires in COVID-19. Study context: Acute-phase and convalescent COVID-19 samples originated in the United States, Italy and Spain. T cells, B-cell-depleted T cells, or PBMCs provided the cDNA or gDNA that served as material.

Trimming cost V 1 base and J 5 bases; bases outside gene matches: 3. This CDR3 comprises 15 residues. Germline-derived CDR1 and CDR2 are SGHNT and YYREEE (reference sequence). This clone was seen a single time. The repertoire was sequenced with immunoSEQ multiplex PCR; TCRdb's copy has only in-frame clones and lacks some. This table holds about 200,000 clones, around 80% found once. The sequence came from a woman aged 70-85 years with acute or convalescent COVID-19. The sample was peripheral blood. The rearrangement uses TRBV5-4 and TRBJ1-4, with 9 positions matching TRBD1. The CDR3 loop is CASSLTGGRNEKLFF. The DNA of the CDR3 is TGTGCCAGCAGCTTGACAGGGGGCAGGAATGAAAAACTGTTTTTT. The whole variable domain, remainder taken from reference TRBV5-4 and TRBJ1-4, is ETGVTQSPTHLIKTRGQQVTLRCSSQSGHNTVSWYQQALGQGPQFIFQYYREEENGRGNFPPRFSGLQFPNYSSELNVNALELDDSALYLCASSLTGGRNEKLFFGSGTQLSVL.